Described below is a single T cell receptor (beta chain) sequence and its context. Measured with immunoSEQ multiplex PCR; TCRdb has only the in-frame clones, and not every one. The sample consists of over 200,000 clones, around 90% of them appearing once. These data belong to a study of blood T cell repertoires in COVID-19. For the study at large: The study drew acute and convalescent COVID-19 samples from the United States, Italy and Spain.

This study enrolled people aged about 18 to 100 from about two dozen US geographic areas. Participant-reported clinical history was the basis for cohort assignment. Germline values: CDR1 ENHRY, CDR2 SYGVKD. The CDR3 length is 14 residues. The V and J ends lost 5 bases and 1 base, in that order; junction bases with no gene match: 4. This chain links TRBV10-3 with TRBJ1-1, with 7 positions matching TRBD1. The sequencing sample was made of PBMCs or T cells enriched from blood (not recorded which). This clonotype was obtained from a woman in her 30s who had been exposed to COVID-19. The CDR3 DNA follows: TGTGCCATCAGTCTGGACAGGCCGAACACTGAAGCTTTCTTT. Its protein product is CAISLDRPNTEAFF.